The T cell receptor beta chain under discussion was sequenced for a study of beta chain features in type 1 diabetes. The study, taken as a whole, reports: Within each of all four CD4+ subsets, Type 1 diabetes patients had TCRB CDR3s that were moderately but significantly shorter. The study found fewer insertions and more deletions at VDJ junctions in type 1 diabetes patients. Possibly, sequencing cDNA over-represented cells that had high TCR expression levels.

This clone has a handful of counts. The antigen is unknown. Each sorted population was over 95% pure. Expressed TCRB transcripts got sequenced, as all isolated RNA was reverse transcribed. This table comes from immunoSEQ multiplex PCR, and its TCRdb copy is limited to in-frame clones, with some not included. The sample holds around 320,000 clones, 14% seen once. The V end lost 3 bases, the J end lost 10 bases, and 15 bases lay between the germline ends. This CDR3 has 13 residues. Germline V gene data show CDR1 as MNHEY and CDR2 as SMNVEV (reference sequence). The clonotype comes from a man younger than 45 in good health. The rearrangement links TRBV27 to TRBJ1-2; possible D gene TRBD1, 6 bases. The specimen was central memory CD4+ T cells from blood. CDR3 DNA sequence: TGTGCCAGCAGTTTCTTTAAAGGGGGGGCCTACACCTTC. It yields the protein CASSFFKGGAYTF.